Each of the 7 T cell receptor beta chains below was sequenced from the same sample in a study of shared clonotypes between healthy human individuals. Naive CD8 cells lacked CD45RO, underwent positive selection for CCR7 and left out terminally differentiated effector memory CD45RA+ cells. Data came from immunoSEQ multiplex PCR; TCRdb stores just in-frame clones and leaves some out. The table includes about 2 million clones, about 95% detected once. Sequences were obtained from naive CD8+ T cells sorted from blood. The origin of the receptors is a man aged 18 to 30 in good health.

This clone appeared many times. V usage is TRBV4-1 and J usage is TRBJ2-7; 8 bases are shared with TRBD1. CDR1 MGHRA and CDR2 YSYEKL come from the germline V gene. V trimming: 5 bases; J trimming: 4 bases; junction bases outside the gene matches: 10. The CDR3 spans 15 residues. CDR3 amino acids: CASSFGQGEGYEQYF. The CDR3 region has the DNA TGCGCCAGCAGCTTCGGACAGGGAGAAGGGTACGAGCAGTACTTC.

The chain joins TRBV4-1 to TRBJ2-3, with a tentative D call TRBD2 (5 bases). Germline V lookup: CDR1 MGHRA, CDR2 YSYEKL. V was trimmed by 5 bases and J by 7 bases, leaving 10 bases between them. This CDR3 contains 12 residues. In DNA form, the CDR3 reads TGCGCCAGCAGCGCTCTCGGGAATACGCAGTATTTT. As protein: CASSALGNTQYF.

A remark on this clone: The sample carries other DNA sequences with the same CDR3. This chain joins TRBV9 and TRBJ2-7; 10 nucleotides agree with TRBD2. The CDR3 sequence is 16 residues long. The trim removed 0 bases at V and 1 base at J, leaving 4 bases unmatched. Looked up from germline, CDR1 is SGDLS and CDR2 is YYNGEE. The CDR3 reads CASSVGGLADSYEQYF. As DNA, the CDR3 is TGTGCCAGCAGCGTAGGCGGACTAGCGGATTCCTACGAGCAGTACTTC.

The V gene is TRBV10-1, the J gene TRBJ2-7, with 8 positions matching TRBD2. V dropped 6 bases and J dropped 3; count of bases not matched to a gene: 4. Germline V gene lookup returns CDR1 WNHNN and CDR2 SYGVQD (reference sequence). The CDR3 consists of 13 residues. Written as DNA, the CDR3 is TGCGCCAGCAGCCCGGCGGGGGGCTACGAGCAGTACTTC. Translating gives CASSPAGGYEQYF.

The chain recombines TRBV6-5 with TRBJ2-7; 7 bases align to TRBD2. This CDR3 is built from 14 residues. Looked up from germline, CDR1 is MNHEY and CDR2 is SVGAGI. V was pared by 2 bases and J by 0 bases, with 1 base of the junction left unmatched. CDR3 nucleotide sequence: TGTGCCAGCAGTTACGAGCGGGACTCCTACGAGCAGTACTTC. Its translation is CASSYERDSYEQYF.

Concerning this clone itself: Other DNA variants within this sample encode the same CDR3. The chain has TRBV9 and TRBJ2-7, with D hard to call. Germline values: CDR1 SGDLS, CDR2 YYNGEE. This CDR3 spans 13 amino acids. The ends were cut back, 0 bases at V and 0 bases at J, with 4 bases in the middle. The CDR3 region has the DNA TGTGCCAGCAGCGTAGACACCTCCTACGAGCAGTACTTC. The encoded protein is CASSVDTSYEQYF. Filled out from reference TRBV9 and TRBJ2-7, the complete variable domain reads DSGVTQTPKHLITATGQRVTLRCSPRSGDLSVYWYQQSLDQGLQFLIQYYNGEERAKGNILERFSAQQFPDLHSELNLSSLELGDSALYFCASSVDTSYEQYFGPGTRLTVT.

The J gene is TRBJ2-3, the V gene TRBV27; no clear D. Germline V lookup: CDR1 MNHEY, CDR2 SMNVEV (reference sequence). The CDR3 loop spans 13 amino acids. Trimming shortened V by 5 bases and J by 1 base, and 7 bases separated the two germline ends. As DNA, the CDR3 is TGTGCCAGCAGTCCCGGGCGCACAGATACGCAGTATTTT. It is translated as CASSPGRTDTQYF.